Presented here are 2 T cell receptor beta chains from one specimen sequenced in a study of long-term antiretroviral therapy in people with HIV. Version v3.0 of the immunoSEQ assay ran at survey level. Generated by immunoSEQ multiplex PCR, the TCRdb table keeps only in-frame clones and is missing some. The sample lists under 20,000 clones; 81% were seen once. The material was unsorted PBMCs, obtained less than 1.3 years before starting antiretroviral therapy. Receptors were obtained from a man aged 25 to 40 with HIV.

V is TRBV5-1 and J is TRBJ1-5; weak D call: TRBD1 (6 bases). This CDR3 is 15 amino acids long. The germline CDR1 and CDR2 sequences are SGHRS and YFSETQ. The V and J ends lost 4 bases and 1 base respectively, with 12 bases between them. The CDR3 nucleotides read TGCGCCAGCAGCCAACAGGGATTGAGCAATCAGCCCCAGCATTTT. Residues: CASSQQGLSNQPQHF. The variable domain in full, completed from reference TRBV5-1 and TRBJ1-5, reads KAGVTQTPRYLIKTRGQQVTLSCSPISGHRSVSWYQQTPGQGLQFLFEYFSETQRNKGNFPGRFSGRQFSNSRSEMNVSTLELGDSALYLCASSQQGLSNQPQHFGDGTRLSIL.

The CDR3 spells CASSGGRNQPQHF. The CDR3 nucleotides read TGTGCCAGCAGTGGTGGGCGAAATCAGCCCCAGCATTTT. This chain joins TRBV7-9 and TRBJ1-5; no definite D call. The CDR3 runs to 13 residues. V lost 6 bases to trimming and J lost 4 bases, with 10 bases between them. Germline V CDR1 and CDR2: SEHNR, FQNEAQ (reference sequence). The full variable domain, rest sourced from reference TRBV7-9 and TRBJ1-5, is DTGVSQNPRHKITKRGQNVTFRCDPISEHNRLYWYRQTLGQGPEFLTYFQNEAQLEKSRLLSDRFSAERPKGSFSTLEIQRTEQGDSAMYLCASSGGRNQPQHFGDGTRLSIL.